These T cell receptor beta chains were read from a single sample in a study of OX40 agonist ivuxolimab in advanced cancers. TCRdb's copy holds only in-frame clones and misses some; the assay was immunoSEQ multiplex PCR. The data hold roughly 65,000 clones, with roughly nine tenths observed a single time. The sequences come from CD4+ or CD8+ T cells sorted from blood, collected in a trial of the OX40 agonist ivuxolimab. The receptors derive from an adult with an advanced solid tumor such as melanoma, head and neck, liver or kidney cancer. The CDR3 runs from the conserved cysteine through the conserved F or W. A D gene is named only where the DNA matches it firmly. Not all rows give a size; the values are once, few, many and, for expanded clones, a class.

d_call j_call clone_size v_call cdr3_aa cdr3_nt
. TRBJ2-7 . TRBV6-6 CASSQYEGSYEQYF TGTGCCAGCAGTCAGTACGAGGGCTCCTACGAGCAGTACTTC
. TRBJ2-1 . TRBV6-5 CASTRGDEQFF TGTGCCAGCACTAGGGGGGATGAGCAGTTCTTC
. TRBJ1-2 . TRBV18 CASSRDSNYGYTF TGTGCCAGCTCACGGGACTCAAACTATGGCTACACCTTC
. TRBJ2-7 . TRBV7-9 CASSLATVRSEQYF TGTGCCAGCAGCTTGGCGACAGTTCGCTCCGAGCAGTACTTC
. TRBJ1-1 . TRBV10-3 CAISGQGEAFF TGTGCCATCAGTGGGCAGGGGGAAGCTTTCTTT
TRBD1 TRBJ1-1 . TRBV6-1 CASSVFNRGLNTEAFF TGTGCCAGCAGTGTATTTAACAGGGGGTTGAACACTGAAGCTTTCTTT
TRBD2 TRBJ2-5 . TRBV2 CASRNGLAGLTQYF TGTGCCAGTAGGAACGGACTAGCGGGATTGACCCAGTACTTC
TRBD2 TRBJ2-7 . TRBV19 CATCDGAGGRYEQYF TGTGCCACCTGCGATGGGGCGGGAGGCCGATACGAGCAGTACTTC
. TRBJ2-6 . TRBV5-4 CASSLEAGSSSGANVLTF TGTGCCAGCAGCTTGGAGGCAGGTTCGAGCTCTGGGGCCAACGTCCTGACTTTC
. TRBJ2-7 . TRBV19 CASSIFGPGEGSEQYF TGTGCCAGTAGTATTTTCGGACCGGGGGAAGGTAGCGAGCAGTACTTC
. TRBJ2-3 . TRBV18 CASSYWTSTDTQYF TGTGCCAGCTCTTACTGGACTAGCACAGATACGCAGTATTTT
. TRBJ1-5 . TRBV19 CASSLFRKDNQPQHF TGTGCCAGTAGTCTCTTCCGGAAAGACAATCAGCCCCAGCATTTT
TRBD1 TRBJ1-5 . TRBV2 CASSADRVNQPQHF TGTGCCAGCAGTGCCGACAGGGTCAATCAGCCCCAGCATTTT
TRBD2 TRBJ2-7 . TRBV4-2 CASSQGLAGVQTYEQYF TGTGCCAGCAGCCAGGGACTAGCGGGAGTTCAAACCTACGAGCAGTACTTC
. TRBJ2-7 . TRBV30 CAWSVGTYEQYF TGTGCCTGGAGTGTAGGTACATACGAGCAGTACTTC
. TRBJ2-7 . TRBV9 CASSVVGGHEQYF TGTGCCAGCAGCGTAGTGGGGGGCCACGAGCAGTACTTC
. TRBJ2-1 once TRBV19 CASSRDWSSYNEQFF TGTGCCAGTAGTAGGGACTGGAGCTCCTACAATGAGCAGTTCTTC
. TRBJ2-7 . TRBV7-8 CASSLRVTGPLYEQYF TGTGCCAGCAGCTTAAGGGTGACAGGTCCCCTCTACGAGCAGTACTTC
. TRBJ2-4 once TRBV30 CAWSQILAKNIQYF TGTGCCTGGAGTCAAATACTAGCCAAAAACATTCAGTACTTC
. TRBJ1-2 . TRBV19 CASSIVGDGYTF TGTGCCAGTAGCATTGTGGGGGATGGCTACACCTTC
TRBD2 TRBJ2-1 once TRBV5-4 CASSPRTSGYNEQFF TGTGCCAGCAGCCCCCGGACTAGCGGGTACAATGAGCAGTTCTTC
. TRBJ2-1 . TRBV2 CASSDRFLANEQFF TGTGCCAGCAGTGACCGCTTTTTGGCTAATGAGCAGTTCTTC
TRBD2 TRBJ2-3 . TRBV11-3 CASTLGTSGDTQYF TGTGCCAGCACCTTGGGGACTAGCGGAGATACGCAGTATTTT
TRBD1 TRBJ2-7 . TRBV28 CASRQAGTAYEQYF TGTGCCAGCAGACAAGCCGGGACAGCCTACGAGCAGTACTTC
. TRBJ1-2 . TRBV19 CASGNQGSHGYTF TGTGCCAGTGGAAACCAGGGATCCCATGGCTACACCTTC
. TRBJ2-7 . TRBV5-6 CASSLAGSAYEQYF TGTGCCAGCAGCTTGGCAGGCAGCGCCTACGAGCAGTACTTC
. TRBJ2-7 few TRBV7-6 CASSLAFGGPEQYF TGTGCCAGCAGCTTAGCCTTTGGGGGGCCTGAGCAGTACTTC
. TRBJ2-7 . TRBV7-9 CASSREVYEQYF TGTGCCAGCAGCCGCGAGGTATACGAGCAGTACTTC
TRBD2 TRBJ2-1 . TRBV11-2 CASRRTSGSSNEQFF TGTGCCAGCAGAAGGACTAGCGGGAGCAGCAATGAGCAGTTCTTC
. TRBJ2-7 . TRBV11-2 CASSLSGPSSYEQYF TGTGCCAGCAGCTTATCCGGCCCGTCGTCCTACGAGCAGTACTTC
. TRBJ2-7 . TRBV4-2 CASSPGTLSSYEQYF TGTGCCAGCAGCCCCGGGACTCTTAGCTCCTACGAGCAGTACTTC
. TRBJ1-1 . TRBV13 CASSLRAAIEAFF TGTGCCAGCAGCTTAAGGGCCGCGATTGAAGCTTTCTTT
. TRBJ1-2 once TRBV28 CASSLGKNYGYTF TGTGCCAGCAGTTTAGGTAAAAACTATGGCTACACCTTC
. TRBJ2-3 . TRBV30 CAWSVGSRATDTQYF TGTGCCTGGAGTGTCGGGAGCCGGGCCACAGATACGCAGTATTTT
TRBD2 TRBJ2-2 . TRBV6-5 CASSYFSGRSTGELFF TGTGCCAGCAGTTACTTTAGCGGGAGGTCCACCGGGGAGCTGTTTTTT
TRBD1 TRBJ2-7 . TRBV2 CASRAYGTGENYF TGTGCCAGCAGAGCCTACGGGACAGGGGAGAACTACTTC
. TRBJ2-5 . TRBV5-1 CASSPGPQVETQYF TGCGCCAGCAGCCCCGGCCCCCAAGTTGAGACCCAGTACTTC
. TRBJ1-2 . TRBV18 CASSSSGPDGYTF TGTGCCAGCTCATCATCGGGCCCGGATGGCTACACCTTC
. TRBJ1-2 . TRBV29-1 CSVEQTYGYTF TGCAGCGTTGAGCAGACCTATGGCTACACCTTC
. TRBJ1-5 once TRBV19 CASSIKMPLHQPQHF TGTGCCAGTAGTATAAAGATGCCCCTACATCAGCCCCAGCATTTT
. TRBJ1-5 . TRBV7-9 CASSLDSNQPQHF TGTGCCAGCAGCTTGGACAGCAATCAGCCCCAGCATTTT
. TRBJ2-3 once TRBV29-1 CSVAGRAGTDTQYF TGCAGCGTTGCAGGCCGGGCGGGCACAGATACGCAGTATTTT
. TRBJ1-1 . TRBV20-1 CSAKPGPEAFF TGCAGTGCCAAGCCGGGGCCTGAAGCTTTCTTT
. TRBJ2-1 . TRBV19 CASSPSPRFRAYNEQFF TGTGCCAGTAGTCCTAGTCCTAGATTCAGGGCCTACAATGAGCAGTTCTTC
. TRBJ1-3 few TRBV5-1 CASSLEAGLSSGNTIYF TGCGCCAGCAGCTTGGAGGCAGGTCTAAGCTCTGGAAACACCATATATTTT
TRBD2 TRBJ2-3 . TRBV27 CASSSPEAGSTDTQYF TGTGCCAGCAGCTCCCCGGAAGCGGGGTCCACAGATACGCAGTATTTT
TRBD1 TRBJ2-3 . TRBV9 CASSSRTGTHTDTQYF TGTGCCAGCAGCTCGCGGACAGGAACCCACACAGATACGCAGTATTTT
. TRBJ1-2 . TRBV10-1 CASSEAGTYGYTF TGCGCCAGCAGTGAGGCAGGGACCTATGGCTACACCTTC
TRBD2 TRBJ2-1 . TRBV7-8 CASSLGAGGNNEQFF TGTGCCAGCAGCTTAGGGGCGGGAGGGAACAATGAGCAGTTCTTC
TRBD1 TRBJ1-2 . TRBV6-6 CASSTGTAGYTF TGTGCCAGCAGCACCGGGACAGCTGGCTACACCTTC
. TRBJ1-1 . TRBV5-4 CASSHGDLNTEAFF TGTGCCAGCAGCCATGGGGACCTGAACACTGAAGCTTTCTTT
. TRBJ2-1 . TRBV12-5 CASGLTASYNEQFF TGTGCTAGTGGTTTGACGGCTTCCTACAATGAGCAGTTCTTC
. TRBJ1-1 . TRBV11-3 CASSGGGRAEAFF TGTGCCAGCAGCGGCGGGGGGCGCGCTGAAGCTTTCTTT
. TRBJ2-7 . TRBV28 CASSFPVTRYEQYF TGTGCCAGCAGTTTTCCGGTGACTCGCTACGAGCAGTACTTC
TRBD1 TRBJ2-7 . TRBV10-3 CAISESGQGEYEQYF TGTGCCATCAGTGAATCAGGACAGGGAGAGTACGAGCAGTACTTC